The 32 T cell receptor beta chains below come from one sample, sequenced in a study of breast tumors, draining lymph nodes, adjacent tissues (dated by TCRdb to the mid-2010s). Libraries were made using multiplex PCR. Reads for this sample came from an Illumina HiSeq 2000. TCRdb redid the processing of the public reads, applying fastp at Q25 and MiXCR, and retained in-frame beta chains. Rows are unified per CDR3 protein, each entry keeping the most common DNA and genes. The sample has about 270,000 distinct CDR3 sequences on record, 30% to 35% of them singletons. The ten largest clones represent 0.85% to 1.2% of the sample. The axillary draining lymph nodes of breast cancer patients were the source of the lymph node samples. Input material: axillary lymph node tissue. All receptors derive from a female donor with breast cancer. Some clones in this sample may be carry-over from other donors' samples.

A note on this clonotype: This may stem from a read error, because a much larger clone lies one nucleotide away. The chain combines TRBV5-4 with TRBJ2-3; D might be TRBD1 or TRBD2, each matching 6 bases. The CDR3 covers 15 residues. Germline V gives CDR1 SGHNT, CDR2 YYREEE (reference sequence). The CDR3 protein is CASSFGTTSTDTRYF. The CDR3 DNA reads TGTGCCAGCAGCTTCGGGACAACTAGCACAGATACGCGGTATTTT.

Note on this clonotype: A much larger clone is a single base away; this may be a read error. The CDR3 sequence is CSARFFDTQSF. The CDR3 nucleotides are TGCAGTGCTAGATTTTTTGATACGCAGTCTTTT. This chain connects TRBV20-1 to TRBJ2-3; D is unresolved. Germline V gives CDR1 DFQATT, CDR2 SNEGSKA (reference sequence). The CDR3 covers 11 residues.

This clonotype appeared a few times. V usage is TRBV6-2 or TRBV6-3 and J usage is TRBJ2-1; 15 bases line up with TRBD2. Germline CDR1 MNHEY, CDR2 SVGEGT. This CDR3 is built from 17 residues. V lost 4 bases and J lost 15; bases outside the gene matches: 16. CDR3 sequence (DNA): TGTGCCAGCAGTTTAACCTCACGGACTAGCGGGAGGGCAGGATGGTTCTTC. Protein product: CASSLTSRTSGRAGWFF.

The chain recombines TRBV11-1 with TRBJ2-5; D is perhaps TRBD2 (6 bases). The ends were cut back, 2 bases at V and 4 bases at J, with 17 bases in the middle. Germline V gene lookup returns CDR1 SGHAT and CDR2 FQDESV (reference sequence). CDR3 length: 16 residues. CDR3 DNA sequence: TGTGCCAGCAGCTTACAATGGACTACCGGGGGAGAGACCCAGTACTTC. Protein sequence: CASSLQWTTGGETQYF.

Many counts were recorded for this clonotype. The chain recombines TRBV19 with TRBJ2-6, with D unclear. The CDR3 length is 16 residues. Germline CDR1 LNHDA, CDR2 SQIVND (reference sequence). V lost 6 bases and J lost 0, with 12 bases in between. DNA for the CDR3: TGTGCCAGTAGAGACCGAGGCTCCTCTGGGGCCAACGTCCTGACTTTC. This gives the protein CASRDRGSSGANVLTF.

This clonotype was seen a handful of times. The chain joins TRBV14 to TRBJ2-4; the D gene could be TRBD1 or TRBD2 (5 bases each). The length of the CDR3 is 16 residues. Germline assignment: CDR1 SGHDN and CDR2 FVKESK. Trimming removed 4 bases from V and 1 base from J, with 14 bases in between. The CDR3 reads CASSRTGTRAKNIQYF. The CDR3 nucleotides read TGTGCCAGCAGCCGGACCGGGACGAGGGCCAAAAACATTCAGTACTTC.

Details on this clonotype: Just one base apart from a much larger clone, this may be a read error. The rearrangement joins TRBV5-6 to TRBJ2-7; either TRBD1 or TRBD2 may supply D (6 bases each). There are 14 residues in the CDR3. V was shortened by 4 bases and J by 4 bases, with 15 bases between the two germline ends. CDR1 is SGHDT, CDR2 YYEEEE, per germline. The CDR3 coding sequence is TGTGCCAGCAGCAACTGGGGGGCTCCATACGAGCAGTACTTC. This sequence encodes CASSNWGAPYEQYF.

This chain links TRBV27 with TRBJ1-4, with TRBD1 as a possible D gene (6 bases). The ends were cut back, 1 base at V and 5 bases at J, with 17 bases in the middle. CDR1 is MNHEY, CDR2 SMNVEV, per germline (reference sequence). The CDR3 length is 17 residues. CDR3: CASSLYPPTGYNEKLFF. CDR3 in DNA: TGTGCCAGCAGTTTATACCCCCCGACAGGTTACAATGAAAAACTGTTTTTT.

This clonotype showed up many times. V gene TRBV27 combines with J gene TRBJ1-6; no reliable D call. V lost 8 bases, J lost 1 base, and 9 bases lay in between. This CDR3 has 14 residues. In germline, CDR1 is MNHEY, CDR2 SMNVEV (reference sequence). In DNA, the CDR3 is TGTGCCAGCGCCGTTCGGTCCTATAATTCACCCCTCCACTTT. Translation: CASAVRSYNSPLHF.

This clonotype was detected many times. The chain carries TRBV9 and TRBJ2-1; no clear D gene. CDR3 length: 15 residues. Trimming shortened V by 0 bases and J by 6 bases, and 13 bases separated the two germline ends. CDR1 is SGDLS and CDR2 is YYNGEE in the germline V gene. Here the CDR3 DNA reads TGTGCCAGCAGCGTAGAGGGCCACGCACGCAATGAGCAGTTCTTC. Its translation: CASSVEGHARNEQFF.

In regard to this clonotype: This may come from a read error, since a much larger clone is one base off. The genes are TRBV12-3 or TRBV12-4 and TRBJ1-2; 9 nucleotides match TRBD1. CDR3 length: 13 residues. CDR3 bases: TGTGCCAGCAGACAGGGGGCGGGCTATGACTACACCTTC. It is translated as CASRQGAGYDYTF.

J is TRBJ2-5 and V is TRBV12-5, with D possibly being TRBD1 or TRBD2 (6 bases each). The CDR3 extends over 17 amino acids. V dropped 0 bases and J dropped 5 bases, with 19 bases sitting between them. Germline lookup yields CDR1 LGHNT and CDR2 FRNRAP. The CDR3 here is CASGLVRGLAEGETQYF. CDR3 in DNA: TGTGCTAGTGGTTTGGTACGGGGGCTAGCTGAAGGGGAGACCCAGTACTTC.

This clonotype was observed at least ten times. The chain employs TRBV19 and TRBJ1-5; D is ambiguous. V lost 2 bases and J 3 bases, leaving 11 bases between the germline ends. Germline-derived CDR1 and CDR2 are LNHDA and SQIVND (reference sequence). The length of the CDR3 is 15 residues. The CDR3 reads CASSIKGGDNQPQHF. In nucleotides, the CDR3 is TGTGCCAGTAGTATAAAGGGTGGAGACAATCAGCCCCAGCATTTT.

CDR3 residues: CASSPLNRNTEAFF. The CDR3 bases are TGTGCCAGCTCCCCGCTGAATCGGAACACTGAAGCTTTCTTT. The J gene is TRBJ1-1, the V gene TRBV18, with unresolved D. The V gene lost 6 bases and the J gene lost 1 base, with 12 bases spanning the gap. Germline CDR1 KGHSH, CDR2 LQKENI. CDR3 length: 14 residues.

This clonotype was detected many times. CDR3 nucleotide sequence: TGTGCCAGCAGTTTCTGGGACAAGGCCACCGGGGAGCTGTTTTTT. Translated: CASSFWDKATGELFF. The rearrangement links TRBV12-3 or TRBV12-4 to TRBJ2-2, with a tentative D call TRBD1 (6 bases). Trimming took 3 bases from V and 4 from J, leaving 12 bases between them. This CDR3 spans 15 amino acids.

Ten or more counts support this clonotype. This chain connects TRBV4-1 to TRBJ2-5, with D possibly being TRBD2 (5 bases). CDR3 length: 14 amino acids. Germline V gene lookup returns CDR1 MGHRA and CDR2 YSYEKL. The ends were cut back, 0 bases at V and 2 bases at J, with 7 bases in the middle. The CDR3 is CASSQEQRQETQYF. As DNA, the CDR3 is TGCGCCAGCAGCCAAGAACAGCGGCAAGAGACCCAGTACTTC.

This clonotype was counted a few times. The chain combines TRBV6-1 with TRBJ2-1; D may be TRBD1 (6 bases). CDR1 and CDR2 from the germline V gene are MNHNS and SASEGT. V dropped 6 bases and J dropped 7 bases, with 16 bases sitting between them. CDR3 length equals 14 residues. CDR3 region: CASRDTLGTNEQFF. The CDR3, as DNA: TGTGCCAGCAGGGACACCCTGGGGACAAATGAGCAGTTCTTC.

This clonotype was detected a few times. A clone one base away is much larger, so this may be a read error. The chain carries TRBV14 and TRBJ1-2, with 7 bases fitting TRBD1. The CDR3 spans 15 residues. Looked up from germline, CDR1 is SGHDN and CDR2 is FVKESK. The CDR3 nucleotides read TGTGCCAGCAGCTTCAGGGGGGCAGCTAACTATGGCTCCACCTTC. Translating it yields CASSFRGAANYGSTF.

This clonotype has at least ten counts. The rearrangement uses TRBV11-3 and TRBJ2-3, with TRBD2 matching over 10 bases. This CDR3 has 15 amino acids. J lost 4 bases, V lost 5 bases, and 6 bases had no gene match. CDR1 SGHNT and CDR2 YENEEA come from the germline V gene. DNA for the CDR3: TGTGCCAGCAGCGTAGCGGGAGGTCGTCCAGATACGCAGTATTTT. Amino acids: CASSVAGGRPDTQYF.

This clonotype is a singleton in its sample. The chain recombines TRBV6-4 with TRBJ2-3, with D perhaps matching TRBD1 (7 bases). The germline V gene has CDR1 MRHNA and CDR2 SNTAGT. V was shortened by 4 bases and J by 1 base, with 15 bases between the two germline ends. This CDR3 contains 16 residues. CDR3 sequence (DNA): TGTGCCAGCAGTGGTCAGGGGGGAGTGGGCACAGATACGCAGTATTTT. It yields the protein CASSGQGGVGTDTQYF.

This clonotype was counted ten times or more. The chain couples TRBV7-2 to TRBJ2-7; D gene ambiguous. Per germline, CDR1 SGHTA and CDR2 FQGNSA. Trimming cost V 3 bases and J 2 bases, with 5 bases left between them. This CDR3 has 12 amino acids. The CDR3 spells CASSFHPYEQYF. Written as DNA, the CDR3 is TGTGCCAGCAGCTTCCACCCCTACGAGCAGTACTTC.

V usage is TRBV27 and J usage is TRBJ1-2; D gene uncertain. CDR1 and CDR2 (germline): MNHEY, SMNVEV (reference sequence). CDR3 length: 13 amino acids. Trimming stripped 3 bases from V and 2 bases from J, with 7 bases between. DNA of the CDR3: TGTGCCAGCAGTTTGCGGCTAAACTATGGCTACACCTTC. It encodes CASSLRLNYGYTF.

This clonotype came up many times. The chain recombines TRBV20-1 with TRBJ2-1; D is possibly TRBD2 (6 bases). V shed 0 bases and J shed 4 bases, with 16 bases lying between them. Germline CDR1 is DFQATT and CDR2 is SNEGSKA (reference sequence). The length of the CDR3 is 16 residues. The CDR3 sequence is CSARDPGSGEYNEQFF. In nucleotides, the CDR3 is TGCAGTGCTAGAGATCCAGGTAGCGGAGAATACAATGAGCAGTTCTTC.

This clonotype was seen only a few times. V gene TRBV3-1 combines with J gene TRBJ2-7; D is ambiguous. Trimming shortened V by 1 base and J by 0 bases, and 13 bases separated the two germline ends. Germline V gene lookup returns CDR1 LGHDT and CDR2 YNNKEL (reference sequence). The CDR3 spans 16 residues. The CDR3 DNA is TGTGCCAGCAGCCAAGGCACCCCAGAGAGCTCCTACGAGCAGTACTTC. Its protein product is CASSQGTPESSYEQYF.

In this sample, this clonotype turned up many times. The V call is TRBV12-5, the J call TRBJ2-1; TRBD2 agrees at 9 bases. This CDR3 has 15 residues. V dropped 5 bases and J dropped 2; count of bases not matched to a gene: 4. CDR1 and CDR2 (germline): LGHNT, FRNRAP. CDR3 residues: CASGNSGRTYNEQFF. As DNA, the CDR3 is TGTGCTAGTGGTAATAGCGGGAGAACCTACAATGAGCAGTTCTTC. The variable domain in full, completed from reference TRBV12-5 and TRBJ2-1, reads DARVTQTPRHKVTEMGQEVTMRCQPILGHNTVFWYRQTMMQGLELLAYFRNRAPLDDSGMPKDRFSAEMPDATLATLKIQPSEPRDSAVYFCASGNSGRTYNEQFFGPGTRLTVL.

V gene TRBV5-1 combines with J gene TRBJ1-1; 10 nucleotides match TRBD1. This CDR3 contains 17 residues. Trimming cost V 4 bases and J 4 bases; bases outside gene matches: 13. The V gene's germline CDR1 is SGHRS and CDR2 YFSETQ. The CDR3 DNA follows: TGCGCCAGCAGCCCGGGGGACAGGGGAAAGTTAGGCACTGAAGCTTTCTTT. It yields the protein CASSPGDRGKLGTEAFF.

This clonotype has ten or more counts. CDR3 nucleotides: TGTGCCAGCAGCTTATCTGGACTAGCGGGAGCGTCACCCTACGAGCAGTACTTC. It yields the protein CASSLSGLAGASPYEQYF. The rearrangement links TRBV7-2 to TRBJ2-7; 13 bases agree with TRBD2. CDR3 length: 18 amino acids. Per germline, CDR1 SGHTA and CDR2 FQGNSA. V was clipped by 2 bases and J by 2 bases; unmatched bases: 9.

At least ten counts were recorded for this clonotype. The rearrangement links TRBV16 to TRBJ2-1; 16 nucleotides line up with TRBD2. The V and J ends lost 5 bases and 10 bases, in that order; junction bases with no gene match: 8. The CDR3 extends over 16 amino acids. The germline gives CDR1 KGHSY, CDR2 FQNENV. The CDR3, as DNA: TGTGCCAGCAGCTACCCAGGGGGACTAGCGGGAGGGGAGCAGTTCTTC. Translation: CASSYPGGLAGGEQFF. Full variable domain (rest looked up from reference TRBV16 and TRBJ2-1): GEEVAQTPKHLVRGEGQKAKLYCAPIKGHSYVFWYQQVLKNEFKFLISFQNENVFDETGMPKERFSAKCLPNSPCSLEIQATKLEDSAVYFCASSYPGGLAGGEQFFGPGTRLTVL.

This clonotype was recorded at least ten times. The gene calls are TRBV7-8 and TRBJ2-2; D remains ambiguous. Trimming pared 7 bases from V and 0 bases from J, leaving 18 bases between. The CDR3 totals 17 residues. Germline V CDR1 and CDR2: SGHVS, FQNEAQ. The CDR3 sequence: CASTPRSSPANTGELFF. The DNA for the CDR3 is TGTGCCAGCACCCCTCGATCATCGCCCGCGAACACCGGGGAGCTGTTTTTT.

This clonotype was picked up many times. V gene TRBV12-5 combines with J gene TRBJ1-5; D call uncertain. The CDR3 covers 15 residues. Trimming took 1 base from V and 0 from J, leaving 7 bases between them. The germline CDR1 and CDR2 sequences are LGHNT and FRNRAP. The CDR3 DNA reads TGTGCTAGTGGTTTGGGGGTTTATAGCAATCAGCCCCAGCATTTT. Protein: CASGLGVYSNQPQHF.

As for this clonotype: This may arise from a read error, as a much more abundant clone is one base away. The chain uses TRBV11-3 and TRBJ2-7, with 8 positions matching TRBD2. With 5 bases clipped from V and 4 bases from J, the junction kept 10 bases outside the gene matches. This CDR3 spans 15 amino acids. Germline loops: CDR1 SGHNT, CDR2 YENEEA. Here the CDR3 reads CASSLPGGSAYEQYF. CDR3 nucleotide sequence: TGTGCCAGCAGCCTCCCGGGAGGGAGTGCTTACGAGCAGTACTTC.

Ten or more counts support this clonotype. The chain links TRBV7-3 to TRBJ2-7, with D perhaps being TRBD1 or TRBD2 (5 bases each). CDR1 SGHTA and CDR2 FQGTGA come from the germline V gene. The V gene lost 1 base and the J gene lost 4 bases, with 8 bases spanning the gap. The CDR3 has 13 amino acids. The CDR3 is CASSLSGGYEQYF. DNA for the CDR3: TGTGCCAGCAGCTTAAGTGGGGGATACGAGCAGTACTTC.